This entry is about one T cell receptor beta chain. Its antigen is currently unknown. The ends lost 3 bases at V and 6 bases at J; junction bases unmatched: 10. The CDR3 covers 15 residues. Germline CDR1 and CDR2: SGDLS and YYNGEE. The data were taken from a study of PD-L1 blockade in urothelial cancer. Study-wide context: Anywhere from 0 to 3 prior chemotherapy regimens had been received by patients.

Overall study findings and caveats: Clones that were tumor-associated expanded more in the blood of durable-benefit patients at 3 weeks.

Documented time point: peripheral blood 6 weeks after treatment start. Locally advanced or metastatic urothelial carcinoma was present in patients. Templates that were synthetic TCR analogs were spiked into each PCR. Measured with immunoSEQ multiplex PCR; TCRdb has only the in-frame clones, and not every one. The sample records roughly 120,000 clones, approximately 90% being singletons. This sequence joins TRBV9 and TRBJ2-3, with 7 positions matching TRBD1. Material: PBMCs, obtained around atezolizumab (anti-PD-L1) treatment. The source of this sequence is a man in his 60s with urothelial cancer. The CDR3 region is CASSDGDSTVDTQYF. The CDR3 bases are TGTGCCAGCAGCGATGGGGACAGCACCGTTGATACGCAGTATTTT.